The 30 T cell receptor beta chains listed next were all sequenced from one sample in a study of blood T cells in healthy people across ages. A sample-barcoded 5' primer and a J-beta primer mix were used in a second PCR of roughly 7 to 12 cycles. TCRdb called the 5' RACE reads again in MiXCR, with one record for every CDR3 protein. The sample records around 750,000 distinct CDR3 sequences, roughly 50% being singletons. Sequencing was done on a sample of blood. The receptors here all came from a man older than 75 in good health.

This clonotype occurred a few times. V usage is TRBV12-3 or TRBV12-4 and J usage is TRBJ2-5; D is perhaps TRBD2 (6 bases). CDR3 length: 14 residues. Trimming took 2 bases from V and 4 from J, leaving 11 bases between them. The CDR3 DNA follows: TGTGCCAGCAGTTTACCCGGGAGCGGAGAGACCCAGTACTTC. Its protein product is CASSLPGSGETQYF.

This rearrangement joins TRBV14 to TRBJ1-1; D unclear. V gave up 0 bases and J gave up 7 bases, with 9 bases separating them. The CDR3 sequence is 13 residues long. CDR1 is SGHDN and CDR2 is FVKESK in the germline V gene. CDR3 amino acids: CASSQDMVGEAFF. CDR3 sequence (DNA): TGTGCCAGCAGCCAAGATATGGTAGGTGAAGCTTTCTTT.

This clonotype was counted once. The genes are TRBV5-1 and TRBJ2-5; TRBD2 matches 10 bases. V lost 1 base, J lost 1 base, and 4 bases stayed unmatched. CDR1 is SGHRS, CDR2 YFSETQ, per germline. There are 16 residues in the CDR3. Written as DNA, the CDR3 is TGCGCCAGCAGCTTGAGCGTAGCGGGAGGCCAAGAGACCCAGTACTTC. Protein sequence: CASSLSVAGGQETQYF.

The chain has TRBV7-9 and TRBJ1-2; 7 bases map to TRBD1. Germline values: CDR1 SEHNR, CDR2 FQNEAQ (reference sequence). CDR3 size: 14 residues. With V trimmed by 4 bases and J by 4 bases, 6 bases remained unmatched. CDR3 bases: TGTGCCAGCAGCTCCGGACAGGAATTCTATGGCTACACCTTC. This gives the protein CASSSGQEFYGYTF.

The V and J genes are TRBV5-1 and TRBJ2-7, with D tentatively TRBD2 (5 bases). Germline lookup yields CDR1 SGHRS and CDR2 YFSETQ. Trimming removed 0 bases from V and 4 bases from J, with 8 bases in between. The CDR3 contains 13 residues. CDR3 nucleotide sequence: TGCGCCAGCAGCTTGGAGGACTTGTACGAGCAGTACTTC. The encoded protein is CASSLEDLYEQYF.

As concerns this clonotype: A much larger clone lies one base from this, so it may be a read error. This sequence joins TRBV29-1 and TRBJ2-1; no firm D call. The germline V gene encodes CDR1 SQVTM and CDR2 ANQGSEA. CDR3 length equals 16 residues. The V and J ends lost 0 bases and 4 bases respectively, with 16 bases between them. The CDR3 reads CSVEDVKESVYNEQFF. CDR3 nucleotide sequence: TGCAGCGTTGAAGATGTCAAGGAGAGTGTATACAATGAGCAGTTCTTC.

V gene TRBV20-1 combines with J gene TRBJ2-3, with 9 bases fitting TRBD2. There are 19 residues in the CDR3. Trimming took 6 bases from V and 14 from J; bases not matched to a gene: 33. CDR1 is DFQATT and CDR2 is SNEGSKA in the germline V gene (reference sequence). This CDR3 reads CSASRGIAGDPLLHRYAYF. The CDR3 bases are TGCAGTGCCTCACGGGGAATAGCGGGAGACCCACTACTTCACAGATACGCGTATTTT.

This clonotype came up once. The genes are TRBV11-1 and TRBJ2-4; 9 bases map to TRBD2. The J call may be faulty, since TRBJ2-7 better matches the DNA end. CDR1 and CDR2 (germline): SGHAT, FQDESV (reference sequence). The CDR3 sequence is 14 residues long. The CDR3 loop reads CASSFQAGGAEQYF. DNA of the CDR3: TGTGCCAGCAGCTTCCAGGCGGGAGGGGCCGAGCAGTACTTC.

The rearrangement links TRBV5-5 to TRBJ2-4, with 8 bases fitting TRBD2. The J segment lost 8 bases and the V segment lost 1 base, leaving 14 bases of the junction unmatched. This CDR3 contains 17 residues. Germline V gene sequence: CDR1 SGHKS, CDR2 YYEKEE (reference sequence). The CDR3 spells CASSLTRVSGMVYIQYF. The DNA for the CDR3 is TGTGCCAGCAGCTTGACGAGGGTTAGCGGGATGGTTTACATTCAGTACTTC.

V usage is TRBV10-3 and J usage is TRBJ2-1; 10 bases match TRBD2. Germline CDR1 reads ENHRY; CDR2 reads SYGVKD. The CDR3 extends over 18 amino acids. J was trimmed by 0 bases and V by 2 bases; bases with no gene match: 7. The CDR3 bases are TGTGCCATCAGTGAGGGTCTAGCGGGAGATCCCTCCTACAATGAGCAGTTCTTC. Amino acids: CAISEGLAGDPSYNEQFF.

The V gene is TRBV7-9, the J gene TRBJ2-1; 10 bases fit TRBD1. The V segment lost 5 bases and the J segment 0 bases; nucleotides outside the gene matches: 7. The CDR3 totals 17 residues. The V gene's germline CDR1 is SEHNR and CDR2 FQNEAQ (reference sequence). The DNA of the CDR3 is TGTGCCAGCAGCCCGACAGGGGGCTTCAGCTCCTACAATGAGCAGTTCTTC. It codes for CASSPTGGFSSYNEQFF.

V and J are TRBV20-1 and TRBJ1-2; D is undetermined. With 5 bases removed from V and 5 bases from J, the gap between germline ends came to 9 bases. The CDR3 has 11 amino acids. Per germline, CDR1 DFQATT and CDR2 SNEGSKA (reference sequence). As DNA, the CDR3 is TGCAGTGCTGGTGCCCGTTATGGCTACACCTTC. Translating gives CSAGARYGYTF.

The chain combines TRBV20-1 with TRBJ1-5; 7 positions agree with TRBD1. The CDR3 runs 14 residues. J lost 5 bases, V lost 5 bases, and 9 bases had no gene match. The germline CDR1 and CDR2 sequences are DFQATT and SNEGSKA (reference sequence). The CDR3 region is CSASPGQPYQPQHF. Here the CDR3 DNA reads TGCAGTGCTTCTCCGGGACAGCCGTATCAGCCCCAGCATTTT.

This chain uses TRBV11-2 with TRBJ2-7; no clear D gene. The DNA matches TRBJ2-5 better at its end, which makes the J call doubtful. This CDR3 has 13 residues. Germline loops: CDR1 SGHAT, CDR2 FQNNGV. CDR3 DNA: TGTGCCAGCAGCTTCCTCGTGTGGGAGACCCAGTACTTC. This translates into CASSFLVWETQYF.

The rearrangement links TRBV27 to TRBJ2-2; D not resolved. The germline V and J ends were trimmed by 7 bases and 0 bases, with 18 bases remaining between them. The V gene's germline CDR1 is MNHEY and CDR2 SMNVEV (reference sequence). This CDR3 region has 17 residues. The CDR3 protein is CASTLDLMFANTGELFF. The DNA for the CDR3 is TGTGCCAGCACCCTGGACCTTATGTTCGCGAACACCGGGGAGCTGTTTTTT.

About this clonotype itself: Germline is not matched at one junction end, which may reflect a read error. The V gene is TRBV7-2, the J gene TRBJ1-5, with unresolved D. The germline gives CDR1 SGHTA, CDR2 FQGNSA. This CDR3 is built from 12 residues. The CDR3 here is CASSFSYQPQHF. The CDR3 DNA sequence: TGTGCCAGCAGCTTTAGCTATCAGCCCCAGCATTTT.

The V call is TRBV12-3 or TRBV12-4, the J call TRBJ2-5; 9 bases agree with TRBD2. The ends lost 7 bases at V and 2 bases at J; junction bases unmatched: 5. CDR3 length: 14 amino acids. CDR3 in amino acids: CASMGRGGQETQYF. The CDR3, as DNA: TGTGCCAGCATGGGGCGGGGGGGGCAAGAGACCCAGTACTTC.

CDR3 residues: CSAWTSGEPSPRRTQYF. DNA of the CDR3: TGCAGTGCCTGGACTAGCGGGGAACCCTCCCCAAGACGGACCCAGTACTTC. This chain joins TRBV20-1 and TRBJ2-5; 12 nucleotides align to TRBD2. CDR3 length: 17 residues. The germline V gene encodes CDR1 DFQATT and CDR2 SNEGSKA (reference sequence). V lost 6 bases, J lost 7 bases, and 18 bases stayed unmatched.

This chain joins TRBV7-2 and TRBJ2-2, with TRBD2 matching 7 bases. The germline V gene has CDR1 SGHTA and CDR2 FQGNSA. J lost 3 bases, V lost 2 bases, and 6 bases had no gene match. CDR3 length: 16 amino acids. The CDR3 DNA sequence: TGTGCCAGCAGCTTAAGGGGCGGGAGTCACACCGGGGAGCTGTTTTTT. Its protein is CASSLRGGSHTGELFF.

Turning to this clonotype: The junction departs from germline at one end; a sequencing error may be responsible. The DNA for the CDR3 is TGCGCCAACAGCTTCGGAGGGCCGAACACTGAAGCTTTCTTT. It is translated as CANSFGGPNTEAFF. The genes are TRBV5-1 and TRBJ1-1; no clear D gene. The V gene's germline CDR1 is SGHRS and CDR2 YFSETQ. The CDR3 is made up of 14 amino acids.

This chain links TRBV5-1 with TRBJ1-5; 9 bases are a match to TRBD1. V lost 0 bases to trimming and J lost 6 bases; unmatched junction nucleotides: 4. Germline-derived CDR1 and CDR2 are SGHRS and YFSETQ. There are 15 residues in the CDR3. CDR3 nucleotides: TGCGCCAGCAGCTTGGGCGACAGGGGGGGTCAGCCCCAGCATTTT. This encodes CASSLGDRGGQPQHF.

This clonotype is a singleton in its sample. The V call is TRBV4-1, the J call TRBJ2-1; TRBD2 matches 10 bases. Germline V gene data show CDR1 as MGHRA and CDR2 as YSYEKL. The CDR3 is 16 residues long. The J segment lost 6 bases and the V segment lost 0 bases, leaving 5 bases of the junction unmatched. DNA for the CDR3: TGCGCCAGCAGCCAAGATCGAGCGGGGGGGCTCAATGAGCAGTTCTTC. Translating gives CASSQDRAGGLNEQFF.

DNA of the CDR3: TGCAGTGCTACGGCGGGGGGCCCGGGGGAGCTGTTTTTT. Amino acid sequence: CSATAGGPGELFF. V and J are TRBV20-1 and TRBJ2-2, with 8 bases matching TRBD2. This CDR3 spans 13 amino acids. From germline, CDR1 is DFQATT and CDR2 SNEGSKA (reference sequence). The trim removed 4 bases at V and 8 bases at J, leaving 6 bases unmatched.

The chain combines TRBV4-1 with TRBJ2-7, with D possibly matching TRBD2 (5 bases). Germline values: CDR1 MGHRA, CDR2 YSYEKL. V was shortened by 1 base and J by 0 bases, with 13 bases between the two germline ends. CDR3 size: 16 residues. The CDR3, as DNA: TGCGCCAGCAGCCAAGTGGTGAGGGTCCCCTCCTACGAGCAGTACTTC. It encodes CASSQVVRVPSYEQYF.

V usage is TRBV20-1 and J usage is TRBJ1-1; D might be TRBD1 (6 bases). Trimming took 5 bases from V and 4 from J, leaving 17 bases between them. There are 14 residues in the CDR3. Germline assignment: CDR1 DFQATT and CDR2 SNEGSKA (reference sequence). Here the CDR3 DNA reads TGCAGTGCTGAGGTTGGGGGCGCCGGCACTGAAGCTTTCTTT. Encoded protein: CSAEVGGAGTEAFF.

The V call is TRBV3-1, the J call TRBJ1-2; possible D gene TRBD1, 6 bases. Trimming took off 0 bases at V and 8 bases at J, with 16 bases between the two ends. Germline lookup yields CDR1 LGHDT and CDR2 YNNKEL (reference sequence). The CDR3 sequence is 15 residues long. CDR3 region: CASSQDGVGAQGYTF. The CDR3 DNA follows: TGTGCCAGCAGCCAAGATGGAGTGGGGGCGCAGGGCTACACCTTC.

This clonotype was detected many times. V gene TRBV5-1 combines with J gene TRBJ2-2; possibly TRBD1 for D (6 bases). This CDR3 contains 14 residues. V lost 1 base, J lost 4 bases, and 8 bases lay in between. Germline CDR1 and CDR2: SGHRS and YFSETQ. The CDR3 DNA reads TGCGCCAGCAGCTTGAGGACAGCCACCGGGGAGCTGTTTTTT. The encoded protein is CASSLRTATGELFF.

The chain carries TRBV3-1 and TRBJ1-2, with TRBD1 matching over 7 bases. The CDR3 has 13 residues. Germline V lookup: CDR1 LGHDT, CDR2 YNNKEL (reference sequence). V gave up 2 bases and J gave up 3 bases; unmatched junction bases: 0. CDR3 nucleotides: TGTGCCAGCAGCCAAACAGGGGACTATGGCTACACCTTC. Translating gives CASSQTGDYGYTF.

The CDR3 DNA follows: TGTGCCAGCAGTTACTCGACAGGAAACAATGAAAAACTGTTTTTT. This sequence encodes CASSYSTGNNEKLFF. J is TRBJ1-4 and V is TRBV6-2 or TRBV6-3, with TRBD1 as a possible D gene (6 bases). The CDR3 is made up of 15 amino acids. Trimming removed 0 bases from V and 5 bases from J, with 10 bases in between. The V gene's germline CDR1 is MNHEY and CDR2 SVGEGT.

This rearrangement joins TRBV4-1 to TRBJ2-1; 10 bases map to TRBD2. Germline values: CDR1 MGHRA, CDR2 YSYEKL. The J segment lost 15 bases and the V segment lost 1 base, leaving 6 bases of the junction unmatched. CDR3 length: 13 residues. CDR3 region: CASSQVLAGDWFF. The CDR3 bases are TGCGCCAGCAGCCAAGTCCTAGCGGGAGATTGGTTCTTC.